These T cell receptor beta chains were read from a single sample in a study of T cell clones after liver transplantation. TCRdb's table, derived via immunoSEQ multiplex PCR, lists solely in-frame clones and lacks some. The sample shows 45,000 to 60,000 clones, approximately 84% of them seen only once. The material was CD4+ T cells from blood, obtained before liver transplant. The receptor set was obtained from a human donor who received a liver transplant. Both conserved end residues are part of each CDR3. Each record gives: CDR3 DNA, CDR3 protein, clone size, D gene, V gene, J gene. The D gene is left open where the match is weak. The size of a clone is reported for some rows only, either as once, few or many, or as a class for expanded clones.

DNA: TGTGCCAGCCACGCTAGCGGGGGGCTTGTAGATACGCAGTATTTT
CDR3: CASHASGGLVDTQYF
size: .
D: .
V: TRBV21-1
J: TRBJ2-3

DNA: TGTGCCAGCAGTTTAGACATCTCTGGGGCCAACGTCCTGACTTTC
CDR3: CASSLDISGANVLTF
size: once
D: .
V: TRBV27
J: TRBJ2-6

DNA: TGCGCCAGCAGCCTATGGGGTAGTCATGAGCAGTTCTTC
CDR3: CASSLWGSHEQFF
size: .
D: .
V: TRBV4-3
J: TRBJ2-1

DNA: TGTGCCAGCTCACCCTCACAGGCTTTTAATGAAAAACTGTTTTTT
CDR3: CASSPSQAFNEKLFF
size: .
D: .
V: TRBV18
J: TRBJ1-4

DNA: TGTGCCAGCAGCGAACAGGGGGCGGCCTACGAGCAGTACTTC
CDR3: CASSEQGAAYEQYF
size: few
D: TRBD1
V: TRBV2
J: TRBJ2-7

DNA: TGTGCCAGCAGCGTCGGGACACACTATAACGAGCAGTACTTC
CDR3: CASSVGTHYNEQYF
size: .
D: .
V: TRBV9
J: TRBJ2-7

DNA: TGTGCCAGCAGCCCCCAGGGACAGCGTACAGGGCCCGTCAATGAGCAGTTCTTC
CDR3: CASSPQGQRTGPVNEQFF
size: .
D: TRBD1
V: TRBV9
J: TRBJ2-1

DNA: TGTGCCAGCAGAAATAGACCGGCGCAGGGGCAGTCGGATCAGCCCCAGCATTTT
CDR3: CASRNRPAQGQSDQPQHF
size: .
D: .
V: TRBV5-5
J: TRBJ1-5

DNA: TGCGCCAGCAGTCCCGACGCGATATATGGCTACACCTTC
CDR3: CASSPDAIYGYTF
size: .
D: .
V: TRBV5-1
J: TRBJ1-2

DNA: TGTGCCAGCAGCCAAACTAGCGGGGGGCTCTGGGAGCAGTTCTTC
CDR3: CASSQTSGGLWEQFF
size: .
D: TRBD2
V: TRBV5-6
J: TRBJ2-1

DNA: TGTGCCAGCAGCGTAGCCCCAGGGAACACTGAAGCTTTCTTT
CDR3: CASSVAPGNTEAFF
size: once
D: .
V: TRBV9
J: TRBJ1-1

DNA: TGTGCCACCTCTAGGGGGAGGGGGAACAATGAGCAGTTCTTC
CDR3: CATSRGRGNNEQFF
size: .
D: .
V: TRBV15
J: TRBJ2-1

DNA: TGTGCCAGCCAAAAGGGAGGGACGGGGGGAACTGAAGCTTTCTTT
CDR3: CASQKGGTGGTEAFF
size: once
D: .
V: TRBV7-9
J: TRBJ1-1

DNA: TGTGCCAGCAGCTCGGCGGCGACTAGGCCCCCACGGGAGCAGTACTTC
CDR3: CASSSAATRPPREQYF
size: .
D: .
V: TRBV7-2
J: TRBJ2-7

DNA: TGCGCCAGCAGCATGGGGTCGTTGCAAGAGACCCAGTACTTC
CDR3: CASSMGSLQETQYF
size: .
D: .
V: TRBV5-1
J: TRBJ2-5

DNA: TGTGCCAGCAGTATAAGGGTGGGTACGCAGTATTTT
CDR3: CASSIRVGTQYF
size: .
D: .
V: TRBV28
J: TRBJ2-3

DNA: TGTGCCACCAGCAGAGTGGGGGGGTACACAGATACGCAGTATTTT
CDR3: CATSRVGGYTDTQYF
size: .
D: TRBD2
V: TRBV15
J: TRBJ2-3

DNA: TGTGCCAGCAGCCCGGTGGGAGGGGGAGGCTCCTACGAGCAGTACTTC
CDR3: CASSPVGGGGSYEQYF
size: .
D: .
V: TRBV28
J: TRBJ2-7

DNA: TGTGCCAGCAGCGCTATCGAAGAGACCCAGTACTTC
CDR3: CASSAIEETQYF
size: .
D: .
V: TRBV6-1
J: TRBJ2-5

DNA: TGCAGCGTTGAGGGACAAGGGGACTACATTCAGTACTTC
CDR3: CSVEGQGDYIQYF
size: .
D: .
V: TRBV29-1
J: TRBJ2-4

DNA: TGTGCCAGCAGCCAAGCGGGGGCCACCTATAATTCACCCCTCCACTTT
CDR3: CASSQAGATYNSPLHF
size: .
D: .
V: TRBV4-2
J: TRBJ1-6

DNA: TGTGCCAGCAGCTTGACCCGGGGACAGGGCTTTCATTCAGGAAACACCATATATTTT
CDR3: CASSLTRGQGFHSGNTIYF
size: .
D: TRBD1
V: TRBV7-9
J: TRBJ1-3

DNA: TGTGCCAGTAGCAGGCCAGGGACGACTAATGAAAAACTGTTTTTT
CDR3: CASSRPGTTNEKLFF
size: once
D: .
V: TRBV19
J: TRBJ1-4

DNA: TGTGCGACTAGCGGGGTTCTAGATACGCAGTATTTT
CDR3: CATSGVLDTQYF
size: .
D: TRBD2
V: TRBV6-5
J: TRBJ2-3

DNA: TGTGCCAGCAGCTTAGCGGGGTCCTATGGCTACACCTTC
CDR3: CASSLAGSYGYTF
size: .
D: .
V: TRBV11-2
J: TRBJ1-2

DNA: TGCGCCAGCAGCCACCCCCCCGACAGAAGCCAAGAGACCCAGTACTTC
CDR3: CASSHPPDRSQETQYF
size: .
D: .
V: TRBV4-1
J: TRBJ2-5

DNA: TGTGCCAGCTCACGAGACGAGGGGGGCACAGATACGCAGTATTTT
CDR3: CASSRDEGGTDTQYF
size: .
D: .
V: TRBV7-3
J: TRBJ2-3

DNA: TGTGCCAGCAGTGGCCGGGACAGGGGGCTGGGAACTGAAGCTTTCTTT
CDR3: CASSGRDRGLGTEAFF
size: .
D: TRBD1
V: TRBV2
J: TRBJ1-1

DNA: TGTGCCAGCTCACAATCCCAGGGGGTTGGCGGCTACACCTTC
CDR3: CASSQSQGVGGYTF
size: .
D: TRBD1
V: TRBV16
J: TRBJ1-2

DNA: TGTGCCAGCAAAGTCGAGGGGGCGCGGGGCTACACCTTC
CDR3: CASKVEGARGYTF
size: .
D: TRBD1
V: TRBV2
J: TRBJ1-2

DNA: TGTGCCAATAGTGCCGGGGCGGCAGGGGGCGCGGGGAATCAGCCCCAGCATTTT
CDR3: CANSAGAAGGAGNQPQHF
size: once
D: TRBD1
V: TRBV19
J: TRBJ1-5

DNA: TGTGCCAGCAGCAGAACAGGGGACAATGAGCAGTTCTTC
CDR3: CASSRTGDNEQFF
size: .
D: TRBD1
V: TRBV7-9
J: TRBJ2-1

DNA: TGTGCCATCAGTGAGGCCAGTACATCACGCTCAGATACGCAGTATTTT
CDR3: CAISEASTSRSDTQYF
size: .
D: .
V: TRBV10-3
J: TRBJ2-3

DNA: TGTGCCAGCAGTTTGCCTGCAGGCCAGCCCCAGCATTTT
CDR3: CASSLPAGQPQHF
size: .
D: .
V: TRBV28
J: TRBJ1-5

DNA: TGCGCCAGCAGCCAAGCCCCGGGACTAGAGGGTGAGCAGTTCTTC
CDR3: CASSQAPGLEGEQFF
size: .
D: TRBD2
V: TRBV4-3
J: TRBJ2-1

DNA: TGTGCCAGCAGCGCGGACCCGAACACTGAAGCTTTCTTT
CDR3: CASSADPNTEAFF
size: once
D: .
V: TRBV7-3
J: TRBJ1-1

DNA: TGCGCCAGCAGCCCTGGGGGACCTAATGAAAAACTGTTTTTT
CDR3: CASSPGGPNEKLFF
size: .
D: .
V: TRBV5-1
J: TRBJ1-4

DNA: TGTGCCATCAGTGAGATAAGGTTAAGGGCTGAAGCTTTCTTT
CDR3: CAISEIRLRAEAFF
size: .
D: .
V: TRBV10-3
J: TRBJ1-1

DNA: TGTGCCAGCAGCCCGTTTATGGGGGAGCAGTACTTC
CDR3: CASSPFMGEQYF
size: .
D: .
V: TRBV6-6
J: TRBJ2-7

DNA: TGTGCCAGCAGCTTAGTGGGGACTAGCGGCTACGAGCAGTACTTC
CDR3: CASSLVGTSGYEQYF
size: .
D: TRBD2
V: TRBV7-8
J: TRBJ2-7

DNA: TGTGCCAGCAGCCAACAGTACGTGGTTAATTCACCCCTCCACTTT
CDR3: CASSQQYVVNSPLHF
size: .
D: .
V: TRBV7-2
J: TRBJ1-6

DNA: TGTGCCAGCTCACCCACAGGGGGAACCACCGGGGAGCTGTTTTTT
CDR3: CASSPTGGTTGELFF
size: .
D: TRBD1
V: TRBV18
J: TRBJ2-2